Presented here are 27 T cell receptor beta chains from one specimen sequenced in a study of T-cell reconstitution after alpha-beta-depleted transplantation in children. Preparation of the TCRbeta library involved a method that used unique molecular identifiers. TCRdb itself ran the PCR reads through MiXCR, one entry per CDR3 protein. The sample holds around 90,000 distinct CDR3 sequences; around 15% are singletons and the top ten take roughly 21%. Sequenced here: PBMCs, mostly from graft donor cells, sampled 180 days after TCRalphabeta/CD19-depleted stem cell transplant. The source of these receptors is a male patient under 10 years old who had a stem cell transplant for acute lymphoblastic leukemia, so the T cells may come from the graft donor.

This chain connects TRBV20-1 to TRBJ1-1; tentative D call: TRBD1 (5 bases). CDR1 is DFQATT, CDR2 SNEGSKA, per germline (reference sequence). This CDR3 has 13 amino acids. The chain's CDR3 is CREVRVQGTEAFF. DNA for the CDR3: TGCAGAGAAGTCCGGGTGCAGGGTACTGAAGCTTTCTTT.

V usage is TRBV6-5 and J usage is TRBJ1-6, with a weak D call TRBD1 (6 bases). V dropped 4 bases and J dropped 10 bases, with 17 bases sitting between them. The CDR3 has 15 residues. From germline, CDR1 is MNHEY and CDR2 SVGAGI. CDR3: CASSSLQGWNSPLHF. In nucleotides, the CDR3 is TGTGCCAGCAGTTCTTTACAGGGTTGGAACTCACCCCTCCACTTT.

In its sample, this clonotype was seen a few times. The J gene is TRBJ1-2, the V gene TRBV6-5; 7 bases are shared with TRBD1. The V gene end was trimmed by 2 bases and the J gene end by 6 bases; junction bases not matched to a gene: 3. This CDR3 spans 13 amino acids. Germline loops: CDR1 MNHEY, CDR2 SVGAGI. The CDR3 sequence is CASSYRGRDGYTF. The DNA of the CDR3 is TGTGCCAGCAGTTACAGGGGGCGCGATGGCTACACCTTC.

The chain links TRBV20-1 to TRBJ2-5, with no clear D. This CDR3 contains 13 residues. Trimming left V 1 base short and J 0 bases short, with 6 bases between. Germline-derived CDR1 and CDR2 are DFQATT and SNEGSKA (reference sequence). The CDR3 region has the DNA TGCAGTGCTAGAGTTGATTACCAAGAGACCCAGTACTTC. This sequence encodes CSARVDYQETQYF.

The chain employs TRBV4-3 and TRBJ1-2; a possible D gene is TRBD1 (6 bases). Trimming cost V 0 bases and J 8 bases, with 10 bases left between them. The germline V gene encodes CDR1 LGHNA and CDR2 YSLEER. The CDR3 runs 13 residues. The CDR3 here is CASSQETGGGYTF. As DNA, the CDR3 is TGCGCCAGCAGCCAAGAGACAGGAGGGGGCTACACCTTC.

This clonotype was observed a single time. The V call is TRBV30, the J call TRBJ2-7; maybe TRBD2 (7 bases). CDR1 is GTSNPN, CDR2 SVGIG, per germline (reference sequence). Trimming stripped 4 bases from V and 2 bases from J, with 21 bases between. This CDR3 has 16 amino acids. This CDR3 reads CAWMGSMRGGTYEQYF. For the CDR3, the DNA is TGTGCCTGGATGGGAAGTATGAGGGGGGGAACCTACGAGCAGTACTTC.

V gene TRBV7-8 combines with J gene TRBJ1-3, with 7 bases that match TRBD1. The V and J ends lost 5 bases and 0 bases, in that order; junction bases with no gene match: 10. The germline gives CDR1 SGHVS, CDR2 FQNEAQ. There are 17 residues in the CDR3. The CDR3 protein is CASSPDRVLGSGNTIYF. The CDR3 DNA follows: TGTGCCAGCAGCCCCGACAGGGTTTTAGGCTCTGGAAACACCATATATTTT.

The rearrangement joins TRBV7-8 to TRBJ1-1; D remains unclear. Germline CDR1 SGHVS, CDR2 FQNEAQ. V was trimmed by 6 bases and J by 1 base, leaving 12 bases between them. The CDR3 is 14 residues long. The CDR3 sequence: CASSVRIQNTEAFF. In DNA form, the CDR3 reads TGTGCCAGCAGTGTGAGGATTCAGAACACTGAAGCTTTCTTT.

A few counts support this clonotype. The gene calls are TRBV20-1 and TRBJ2-3; the match to TRBD2 covers 8 bases. In germline, CDR1 is DFQATT, CDR2 SNEGSKA (reference sequence). Trimming cost V 5 bases and J 3 bases; bases outside gene matches: 4. The CDR3 is made up of 13 amino acids. The CDR3 DNA is TGCAGTGCTCCCCCGGGGGGGACAGATACGCAGTATTTT. Translation gives CSAPPGGTDTQYF.

This clonotype showed up just a few times. The chain has TRBV5-1 and TRBJ1-6, with a tentative D call TRBD1 (6 bases). The V end lost 1 base, the J end lost 4 bases, and 12 bases lay between the germline ends. From germline, CDR1 is SGHRS and CDR2 YFSETQ. This CDR3 has 16 amino acids. The CDR3 DNA reads as TGCGCCAGCAGCTTGACTGGACAGAAATATAATTCACCCCTCCACTTT. It specifies CASSLTGQKYNSPLHF. The variable domain in full, completed from reference TRBV5-1 and TRBJ1-6, reads KAGVTQTPRYLIKTRGQQVTLSCSPISGHRSVSWYQQTPGQGLQFLFEYFSETQRNKGNFPGRFSGRQFSNSRSEMNVSTLELGDSALYLCASSLTGQKYNSPLHFGNGTRLTVT.

This clonotype was counted between two and nine times. This chain uses TRBV4-3 with TRBJ2-2; no clear D. The CDR3 is made up of 13 amino acids. Germline values: CDR1 LGHNA, CDR2 YSLEER. Between the trimmed V and J ends, which lost 0 bases and 1 base, there was a span of 0 bases. CDR3 region: CASSQENTGELFF. In DNA, the CDR3 is TGCGCCAGCAGCCAAGAGAACACCGGGGAGCTGTTTTTT.

This clonotype was observed a handful of times. The V gene is TRBV29-1, the J gene TRBJ1-2; 7 positions agree with TRBD1. The CDR3 runs 17 residues. V shed 1 base, J shed 4 bases, and the junction held 15 bases outside the gene matches. Germline CDR1 SQVTM, CDR2 ANQGSEA. Here the CDR3 reads CSVEAPGGGGVSYGYTF. In DNA, the CDR3 is TGCAGCGTTGAAGCTCCAGGTGGAGGGGGCGTTAGCTATGGCTACACCTTC.

The rearrangement links TRBV5-1 to TRBJ2-1, with D possibly TRBD1 on 5 matching bases. There are 15 residues in the CDR3. The V gene lost 4 bases and the J gene lost 1 base, with 12 bases spanning the gap. From germline, CDR1 is SGHRS and CDR2 YFSETQ. The CDR3 DNA reads as TGCGCCAGCAGCACCGCCCCAGGGTCCTACAATGAGCAGTTCTTC. Its protein is CASSTAPGSYNEQFF.

This clonotype was seen many times. This sequence joins TRBV20-1 and TRBJ1-4; D remains unclear. Germline CDR1 is DFQATT and CDR2 is SNEGSKA (reference sequence). Trimming took 1 base from V and 5 from J, leaving 11 bases between them. The CDR3 has 14 amino acids. CDR3 nucleotides: TGCAGTGCTAGAGTCTGGACGGGGAATGAAAAACTGTTTTTT. It codes for CSARVWTGNEKLFF.

The chain is built from TRBV7-9 and TRBJ2-3; D ambiguous. This CDR3 spans 10 amino acids. Trimming took 8 bases from V and 4 from J, leaving 4 bases between them. Germline values: CDR1 SEHNR, CDR2 FQNEAQ (reference sequence). The CDR3 nucleotides read TGTGCCAGCTGGGCAGATACGCAGTATTTT. It yields the protein CASWADTQYF.

This clonotype has more than one count but fewer than ten. CDR3 nucleotide sequence: TGTGCCAGCTCACCACCGGCCACAGATACGCAGTATTTT. It encodes CASSPPATDTQYF. J is TRBJ2-3 and V is TRBV18; no clear D. The CDR3 spans 13 residues. CDR1 is KGHSH and CDR2 is LQKENI in the germline V gene. V was cut by 0 bases and J by 2 bases, with 3 bases left in between.

The chain joins TRBV6-5 to TRBJ2-7, with D possibly being TRBD1 (6 bases). Trimming pared 10 bases from V and 2 bases from J, leaving 9 bases between. The CDR3 length is 11 residues. CDR1 and CDR2 (germline): MNHEY, SVGAGI. CDR3 in DNA: TGTGCCACAGGGGTCCCCTACGAGCAGTACTTC. This encodes CATGVPYEQYF.

The V gene is TRBV7-9, the J gene TRBJ2-5, with 9 bases aligning to TRBD2. The germline V gene encodes CDR1 SEHNR and CDR2 FQNEAQ (reference sequence). This CDR3 has 16 residues. The junction had 6 bases not matched to a gene; V was cut back by 0 bases and J by 4 bases. In DNA, the CDR3 is TGTGCCAGCAGCTTAGCTGGCGGGGGGGCTCGAGAGACCCAGTACTTC. Translated, it gives CASSLAGGGARETQYF.

The chain is built from TRBV20-1 and TRBJ2-1; TRBD2 matches at 8 bases. The CDR3 length is 16 residues. From germline, CDR1 is DFQATT and CDR2 SNEGSKA (reference sequence). Trimming took 1 base from V and 4 from J; bases not matched to a gene: 9. For the CDR3, the DNA is TGCAGTGCTAGAGTGTCACCCCTAGCGGGTTACAATGAGCAGTTCTTC. Translation: CSARVSPLAGYNEQFF.

The genes are TRBV12-3 or TRBV12-4 and TRBJ2-7; 8 bases agree with TRBD1. V lost 6 bases to trimming and J lost 1 base; unmatched junction nucleotides: 8. The CDR3 totals 15 residues. Written as DNA, the CDR3 is TGTGCCAGCAGCCTACAGGGGGTATCGTCCTACGAGCAGTACTTC. Translation: CASSLQGVSSYEQYF.

This chain links TRBV27 with TRBJ1-3; D gene ambiguous. The V end lost 7 bases, the J end lost 2 bases, and 12 bases lay between the germline ends. Germline CDR1 and CDR2: MNHEY and SMNVEV (reference sequence). The CDR3 covers 14 residues. The CDR3 bases are TGTGCCAGCATGGGCAGGCTTGCTGGAAACACCATATATTTT. Amino acid sequence: CASMGRLAGNTIYF.

V is TRBV3-1 and J is TRBJ1-4; TRBD1 agrees at 7 bases. The germline CDR1 and CDR2 sequences are LGHDT and YNNKEL (reference sequence). The trim removed 4 bases at V and 8 bases at J, leaving 4 bases unmatched. The CDR3 is made up of 13 amino acids. For the CDR3, the DNA is TGTGCCAGCAGCCGACAGGGTGGAGAAAAACTGTTTTTT. It yields the protein CASSRQGGEKLFF.

The V and J genes are TRBV5-1 and TRBJ2-2, with D possibly called TRBD1 or TRBD2 (5 bases each). The CDR3 is 14 amino acids. The V gene lost 4 bases and the J gene lost 0 bases, with 7 bases spanning the gap. The germline V gene encodes CDR1 SGHRS and CDR2 YFSETQ. This chain's CDR3 is CASSVGPNTGELFF. The CDR3 coding sequence is TGCGCCAGCAGCGTGGGACCGAACACCGGGGAGCTGTTTTTT.

The chain joins TRBV3-1 to TRBJ2-5; 8 positions match TRBD2. The trim removed 3 bases at V and 6 bases at J, leaving 6 bases unmatched. CDR1 is LGHDT, CDR2 YNNKEL, per germline (reference sequence). There are 14 residues in the CDR3. CDR3 DNA sequence: TGTGCCAGCAGCCAGTTGAGCGGGAGCAAGACCCAGTACTTC. Translated, it gives CASSQLSGSKTQYF.

The J gene is TRBJ1-4, the V gene TRBV11-2; 7 bases line up with TRBD1. The CDR3 has 14 amino acids. Germline V gene sequence: CDR1 SGHAT, CDR2 FQNNGV. V was clipped by 3 bases and J by 7 bases; unmatched bases: 5. This CDR3 reads CASSFEGASEKLFF. Written as DNA, the CDR3 is TGTGCCAGCAGCTTTGAGGGGGCGAGTGAAAAACTGTTTTTT.

This clonotype was counted between two and nine times. V gene TRBV18 combines with J gene TRBJ2-7; D is ambiguous. Germline V gives CDR1 KGHSH, CDR2 LQKENI. The CDR3 runs to 16 residues. V was pared by 6 bases and J by 6 bases, with 24 bases between. Written as DNA, the CDR3 is TGTGCCAGCTCCTCTCGGCCTTCCAGTGGGGTGGTCGAGCAGTACTTC. Translated, it gives CASSSRPSSGVVEQYF.

The V gene is TRBV12-3 or TRBV12-4, the J gene TRBJ2-6; D might be TRBD1 (5 bases). The CDR3 sequence is 17 residues long. V was pared by 2 bases and J by 0 bases, with 11 bases between. The CDR3 loop is CASSLLQEGSGANVLTF. The CDR3 nucleotides read TGTGCCAGCAGTTTATTACAGGAAGGCTCTGGGGCCAACGTCCTGACTTTC.